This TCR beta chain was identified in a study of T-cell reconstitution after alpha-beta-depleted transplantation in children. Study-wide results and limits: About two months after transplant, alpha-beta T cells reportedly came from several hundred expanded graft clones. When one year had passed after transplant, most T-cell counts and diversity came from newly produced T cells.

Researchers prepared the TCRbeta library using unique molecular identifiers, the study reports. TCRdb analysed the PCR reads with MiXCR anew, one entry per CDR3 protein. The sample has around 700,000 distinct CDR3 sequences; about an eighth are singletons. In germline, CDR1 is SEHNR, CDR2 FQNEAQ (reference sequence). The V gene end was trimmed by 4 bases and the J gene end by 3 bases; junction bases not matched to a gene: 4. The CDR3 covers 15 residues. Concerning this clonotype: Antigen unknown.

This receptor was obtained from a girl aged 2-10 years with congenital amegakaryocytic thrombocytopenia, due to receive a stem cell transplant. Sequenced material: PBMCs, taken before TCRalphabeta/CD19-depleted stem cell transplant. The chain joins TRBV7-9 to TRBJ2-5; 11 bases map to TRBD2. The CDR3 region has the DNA TGTGCCAGCAGCTCCCCGGGACTAGCGGAAGAGACCCAGTACTTC. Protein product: CASSSPGLAEETQYF.